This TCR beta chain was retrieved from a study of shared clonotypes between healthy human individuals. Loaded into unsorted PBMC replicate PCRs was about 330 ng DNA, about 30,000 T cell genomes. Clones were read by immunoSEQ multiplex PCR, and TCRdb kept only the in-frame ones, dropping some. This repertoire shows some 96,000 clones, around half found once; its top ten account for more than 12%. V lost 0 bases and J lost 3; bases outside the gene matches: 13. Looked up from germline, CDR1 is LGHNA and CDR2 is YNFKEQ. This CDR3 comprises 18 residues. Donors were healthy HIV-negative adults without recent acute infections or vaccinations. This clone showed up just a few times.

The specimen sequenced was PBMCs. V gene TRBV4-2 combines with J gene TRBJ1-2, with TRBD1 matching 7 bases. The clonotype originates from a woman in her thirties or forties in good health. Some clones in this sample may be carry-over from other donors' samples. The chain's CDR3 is CASSQDRAGQVLYYGYTF. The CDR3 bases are TGTGCCAGCAGCCAAGATCGGGCCGGACAGGTTCTTTACTATGGCTACACCTTC.